These 22 T cell receptor beta chains came from one sample sequenced in a study of blood T cell repertoires in COVID-19. Profiling relied on immunoSEQ multiplex PCR, and the TCRdb table lists in-frame clones only, not all of them. This sample yields 160,000 or so clones, of which around four fifths are seen a single time; roughly a fifth belongs to the top ten. Source material: peripheral blood. Receptors originate from a woman over 75 with acute or convalescent COVID-19.

The chain recombines TRBV11-2 with TRBJ2-3; 15 nucleotides match TRBD2. From germline, CDR1 is SGHAT and CDR2 FQNNGV. The CDR3 has 18 residues. Germline trimming cut 3 bases from V and 4 bases from J; bases unmatched to any gene: 8. CDR3 in amino acids: CASSFWTSGRAASDTQYF. In DNA form, the CDR3 reads TGTGCCAGCAGCTTCTGGACTAGCGGGAGGGCCGCGTCAGATACGCAGTATTTT.

The chain employs TRBV9 and TRBJ1-2; D remains ambiguous. V lost 2 bases and J 4 bases, leaving 9 bases between the germline ends. This CDR3 is 13 amino acids long. Germline V gene sequence: CDR1 SGDLS, CDR2 YYNGEE. The CDR3 bases are TGTGCCAGCAGCGTCGAAACTCGCTATGGCTACACCTTC. Amino acid sequence: CASSVETRYGYTF.

The rearrangement joins TRBV12-3 or TRBV12-4 to TRBJ1-2; D uncertain. V lost 4 bases to trimming and J lost 1 base, with 7 bases between them. CDR3 length: 13 amino acids. CDR3: CASSSTLNYGYTF. The CDR3 nucleotides are TGTGCCAGCAGTTCTACCCTTAACTATGGCTACACCTTC.

This clone appeared once. The DNA of the CDR3 is TGTGCCAGCAGTTACTCGCGGGAGGCCTCCTACAATGAGCAGTTCTTC. Translation gives CASSYSREASYNEQFF. The gene calls are TRBV6-6 and TRBJ2-1, with TRBD2 identical over 8 bases. Germline values: CDR1 MNHNY, CDR2 SVGAGI (reference sequence). CDR3 size: 16 residues. J was trimmed by 0 bases and V by 0 bases; bases with no gene match: 1.

The chain has TRBV6-1 and TRBJ2-3, with D possibly matching TRBD2 (6 bases). Germline V gene data show CDR1 as MNHNS and CDR2 as SASEGT. Trimming cost V 1 base and J 4 bases, with 12 bases left between them. The CDR3 totals 15 residues. CDR3 region: CASSEVAGRSDTQYF. The CDR3 DNA reads TGTGCCAGCAGTGAAGTTGCGGGGAGGTCAGATACGCAGTATTTT.

The chain couples TRBV5-8 to TRBJ2-7; D not resolved. The V gene lost 5 bases and the J gene lost 6 bases, with 18 bases spanning the gap. Germline V gives CDR1 SGHTS, CDR2 YDEGEE. The length of the CDR3 is 14 residues. CDR3 coding DNA: TGTGCCAGCAGTTACCCCTACCTCCCATCCGAGCAGTACTTC. Its translation: CASSYPYLPSEQYF.

This clone was recorded only once. The rearrangement joins TRBV30 to TRBJ1-2; TRBD1 matches at 8 bases. V shed 4 bases, J shed 2 bases, and the junction held 0 bases outside the gene matches. The CDR3 has 12 residues. CDR1 GTSNPN and CDR2 SVGIG come from the germline V gene (reference sequence). Here the CDR3 reads CAWTGGNYGYTF. The CDR3 DNA reads as TGTGCCTGGACAGGGGGCAACTATGGCTACACCTTC. The complete variable domain, with remaining parts taken from reference TRBV30 and TRBJ1-2, reads SQTIHQWPATLVQPVGSPLSLECTVEGTSNPNLYWYRQAAGRGLQLLFYSVGIGQISSEVPQNLSASRPQDRQFILSSKKLLLSDSGFYLCAWTGGNYGYTFGSGTRLTVV.

The rearrangement links TRBV18 to TRBJ2-1, with 10 bases matching TRBD1. The length of the CDR3 is 19 residues. J gave up 7 bases and V 4 bases, and 19 bases lay outside the gene matches. Germline CDR1 is KGHSH and CDR2 is LQKENI. This chain's CDR3 is CASSRTPVETGQGRNEQFF. CDR3 bases: TGTGCCAGCTCACGCACCCCGGTCGAAACGGGACAGGGGCGTAATGAGCAGTTCTTC.

CDR3 nucleotides: TGCAGCGGCAGGGGGCCGTACACTGAAGCTTTCTTT. Encoded protein: CSGRGPYTEAFF. The chain uses TRBV29-1 and TRBJ1-1; 8 bases are shared with TRBD1. This CDR3 spans 12 amino acids. The V and J ends lost 7 bases and 3 bases, in that order; junction bases with no gene match: 4. The germline CDR1 and CDR2 sequences are SQVTM and ANQGSEA.

The chain uses TRBV4-2 and TRBJ2-5; maybe TRBD2 (5 bases). Germline CDR1 LGHNA, CDR2 YNFKEQ. Trimming shortened V by 0 bases and J by 2 bases, and 10 bases separated the two germline ends. This CDR3 comprises 15 residues. The CDR3 is CASSQDPLGQETQYF. The CDR3 DNA reads as TGTGCCAGCAGCCAAGACCCACTAGGGCAAGAGACCCAGTACTTC.

The chain has TRBV28 and TRBJ2-7, with TRBD2 matching 11 bases. V lost 6 bases and J lost 4; bases outside the gene matches: 8. The CDR3 loop spans 15 amino acids. The germline V gene encodes CDR1 MDHEN and CDR2 SYDVKM. The CDR3 DNA is TGTGCCAGCAGACTACCTGGGACTAGCGGATACGAGCAGTACTTC. This codes for CASRLPGTSGYEQYF.

The rearrangement links TRBV6-2 or TRBV6-3 to TRBJ2-4; TRBD2 matches 7 bases. Losses at the gene ends were 4 bases for V and 1 base for J; bases not matched to a gene: 4. CDR1 MNHEY and CDR2 SVGEGT come from the germline V gene. CDR3 size: 15 residues. The CDR3 reads CASSFRLAAKNIQYF. CDR3 sequence (DNA): TGTGCCAGCAGTTTCCGACTAGCTGCCAAAAACATTCAGTACTTC.

The V gene is TRBV11-2, the J gene TRBJ2-3, with 8 bases identical to TRBD2. With 2 bases clipped from V and 8 bases from J, the junction kept 9 bases outside the gene matches. The CDR3 is made up of 15 amino acids. Germline assignment: CDR1 SGHAT and CDR2 FQNNGV. The CDR3: CASSLIGIAGSTQYF. The DNA of the CDR3 is TGTGCCAGCAGCTTAATAGGAATAGCGGGGAGTACGCAGTATTTT.

The V call is TRBV7-9, the J call TRBJ1-1; the D is unclear. CDR1 is SEHNR, CDR2 FQNEAQ, per germline (reference sequence). V lost 1 base to trimming and J lost 7 bases, with 7 bases between them. The CDR3 has 12 amino acids. This CDR3 is CASSLEAGEAFF. CDR3 bases: TGTGCCAGCAGCTTAGAGGCGGGTGAAGCTTTCTTT.

The rearrangement links TRBV19 to TRBJ1-5, with D possibly matching TRBD1 (5 bases). Germline CDR1 reads LNHDA; CDR2 reads SQIVND (reference sequence). Trimming took 7 bases from V and 6 from J, leaving 13 bases between them. The CDR3 length is 13 residues. This chain's CDR3 is CASNGQRGQPQHF. The DNA for the CDR3 is TGTGCCAGTAATGGCCAAAGGGGTCAGCCCCAGCATTTT.

The chain combines TRBV2 with TRBJ2-1; D is unresolved. Germline loops: CDR1 SNHLY, CDR2 FYNNEI. The CDR3 runs to 12 residues. The V and J ends lost 4 bases and 6 bases respectively, with 7 bases between them. CDR3 DNA: TGTGCCAGCAGTGTAGTTGCCAATGAGCAGTTCTTC. As protein: CASSVVANEQFF.

V and J are TRBV5-4 and TRBJ2-2, with 14 bases fitting TRBD2. CDR3 length: 18 amino acids. After removal of 4 bases from V and 4 bases from J, the junction contained 9 bases not matched to a gene. Germline V CDR1 and CDR2: SGHNT, YYREEE (reference sequence). Written as DNA, the CDR3 is TGTGCCAGCAGCGGAAGACTAGCGGGAGGGTGGGGCACCGGGGAGCTGTTTTTT. It translates to CASSGRLAGGWGTGELFF.

The chain couples TRBV9 to TRBJ2-3; D possibly corresponds to TRBD2 (6 bases). Per germline, CDR1 SGDLS and CDR2 YYNGEE. V was cut by 1 base and J by 7 bases, with 10 bases left in between. The CDR3 contains 13 residues. The CDR3 is CASSVTLAHTQYF. For the CDR3, the DNA is TGTGCCAGCAGCGTAACACTAGCCCATACGCAGTATTTT.

The chain uses TRBV4-1 and TRBJ2-5; D is unclear. Trimming stripped 1 base from V and 7 bases from J, with 7 bases between. CDR3 length equals 12 residues. Per germline, CDR1 MGHRA and CDR2 YSYEKL. The chain's CDR3 is CASSQGGGTQYF. As DNA, the CDR3 is TGCGCCAGCAGCCAAGGAGGCGGGACCCAGTACTTC.

The V gene is TRBV30, the J gene TRBJ1-6; 7 nucleotides match TRBD1. Germline CDR1 and CDR2: GTSNPN and SVGIG (reference sequence). J lost 0 bases, V lost 2 bases, and 7 bases had no gene match. This CDR3 region has 17 residues. DNA of the CDR3: TGTGCCTGGAGTCCCCCGGGACAGAGCTCCTATAATTCACCCCTCCACTTT. Its protein product is CAWSPPGQSSYNSPLHF. The full variable domain, completed using reference TRBV30 and TRBJ1-6, is SQTIHQWPATLVQPVGSPLSLECTVEGTSNPNLYWYRQAAGRGLQLLFYSVGIGQISSEVPQNLSASRPQDRQFILSSKKLLLSDSGFYLCAWSPPGQSSYNSPLHFGNGTRLTVT.

The chain uses TRBV14 and TRBJ1-1; no firm D call. This CDR3 contains 14 residues. CDR1 is SGHDN, CDR2 FVKESK, per germline. V was cut by 4 bases and J by 0 bases, with 9 bases left in between. The DNA of the CDR3 is TGTGCCAGCAGCCCCGCTCAGGTGAACACTGAAGCTTTCTTT. This encodes CASSPAQVNTEAFF.

The chain carries TRBV27 and TRBJ2-5, with D possibly TRBD2 on 6 matching bases. CDR1 is MNHEY, CDR2 SMNVEV, per germline (reference sequence). The CDR3 length is 14 residues. V shed 5 bases and J shed 7 bases, with 17 bases lying between them. This chain's CDR3 is CASSPAGIGVTQYF. The CDR3 nucleotides are TGTGCCAGCAGTCCCGCGGGAATAGGGGTGACCCAGTACTTC.